The next 16 T cell receptor beta chains were all read from a single sample in a study of read filtering for tumor transcriptome and immune sequencing. From around 440 ng of RNA, a library with molecular barcoded alpha/delta and beta/gamma adaptors was made. TCRdb called the reads again in MiXCR, with one record for every CDR3 protein. This sample has approximately 93,000 distinct CDR3 sequences, with about 22% found just once. Sequences were obtained from a population of CD138-negative cells sorted from bone marrow. All receptors come from a donor at least 40 years old with multiple myeloma.

This clonotype was counted many times. The V call is TRBV18, the J call TRBJ1-1; 7 nucleotides align to TRBD1. Per germline, CDR1 KGHSH and CDR2 LQKENI. The V gene end was trimmed by 3 bases and the J gene end by 8 bases; junction bases not matched to a gene: 6. This CDR3 region has 13 residues. The chain's CDR3 is CASSPGGTAEAFF. CDR3 coding DNA: TGTGCCAGCTCACCGGGTGGGACAGCAGAAGCTTTCTTT.

This clonotype has more than one count but fewer than ten. The chain couples TRBV7-2 to TRBJ2-7; D may correspond to TRBD1 or TRBD2 (5 bases each). The CDR3 contains 16 residues. With 2 bases removed from V and 0 bases from J, the gap between germline ends came to 14 bases. Germline V gives CDR1 SGHTA, CDR2 FQGNSA. DNA of the CDR3: TGTGCCAGCAGCTTATTCGGGACCTCCACCTCCTACGAGCAGTACTTC. The encoded protein is CASSLFGTSTSYEQYF. Together with reference TRBV7-2 and TRBJ2-7, the CDR3 gives the full variable domain: GAGVSQSPSNKVTEKGKDVELRCDPISGHTALYWYRQSLGQGLEFLIYFQGNSAPDKSGLPSDRFSAERTGGSVSTLTIQRTQQEDSAVYLCASSLFGTSTSYEQYFGPGTRLTVT.

This clonotype has just a few counts. A read error may produce the germline difference seen at one junction end. The V call is TRBV20-1, the J call TRBJ1-5, with TRBD1 matching 7 bases. The CDR3 is made up of 13 amino acids. Germline V gives CDR1 DFQATT, CDR2 SNEGSKA (reference sequence). CDR3 region: CSAGDRGNQPQHF. The CDR3 region has the DNA TGCAGTGCTGGAGACAGGGGCAATCAGCCCCAGCATTTT.

CDR3 bases: TGTGCCAGCAGTTCCCATGGGGCAGGGGGGGATCGCACTGAAGCTTTCTTT. It codes for CASSSHGAGGDRTEAFF. The chain carries TRBV28 and TRBJ1-1, with 7 bases fitting TRBD1. CDR3 length: 17 residues. Germline assignment: CDR1 MDHEN and CDR2 SYDVKM. After removal of 4 bases from V and 4 bases from J, the junction contained 15 bases not matched to a gene.

This clonotype was recorded at least ten times. The chain recombines TRBV25-1 with TRBJ2-1, with 9 bases aligning to TRBD2. In germline, CDR1 is MGHDK, CDR2 SYGVNS. This CDR3 has 13 amino acids. Germline trimming cut 7 bases from V and 15 bases from J; bases unmatched to any gene: 13. The CDR3 DNA reads as TGTGCCAGCACGGGGGCGGGGGGGCGGAAGATGTTCTTC. Translation gives CASTGAGGRKMFF.

Note on this clonotype: A single base separates this from a much larger clone, so it may be a read error. The V gene is TRBV2, the J gene TRBJ1-1; the match to TRBD1 covers 9 bases. J gave up 5 bases and V 4 bases, and 8 bases lay outside the gene matches. The CDR3 is 15 residues long. Germline-derived CDR1 and CDR2 are SNHLY and FYNNEI. CDR3 bases: TGTGCCAGCAGTGGACAGGGGGTGGGGAAAACTGAAGCTTTCTTT. It codes for CASSGQGVGKTEAFF.

This clonotype was counted a few times. The chain joins TRBV14 to TRBJ2-4; D might be TRBD1 or TRBD2, each matching 5 bases. V was cut by 3 bases and J by 3 bases, with 18 bases left in between. Germline V gene lookup returns CDR1 SGHDN and CDR2 FVKESK. This CDR3 has 17 amino acids. Written as DNA, the CDR3 is TGTGCCAGCAGCCAGGGGACCCCGACAGAAGGCAAAAACATTCAGTACTTC. It encodes CASSQGTPTEGKNIQYF.

This clonotype was recorded at least ten times. CDR3 region: CASSETHGSEQFF. The CDR3 bases are TGTGCCAGCAGTGAAACGCACGGGTCTGAGCAGTTCTTC. V and J are TRBV2 and TRBJ2-1; D not certain. The V end lost 2 bases, the J end lost 9 bases, and 11 bases lay between the germline ends. From germline, CDR1 is SNHLY and CDR2 FYNNEI. CDR3 length: 13 residues.

Only a few counts were recorded for this clonotype. A much bigger clone sits one base away, suggesting this may be a read error. The rearrangement uses TRBV9 and TRBJ2-1; no definite D call. The CDR3 has 12 residues. CDR1 is SGDLS, CDR2 YYNGEE, per germline. V gave up 0 bases and J gave up 5 bases, with 3 bases separating them. CDR3 sequence: CASSVGHNEQFF. The CDR3 DNA follows: TGTGCCAGCAGCGTAGGCCACAATGAGCAGTTCTTC.

This clonotype was seen many times. This chain connects TRBV11-2 to TRBJ1-1; 7 bases agree with TRBD1. This CDR3 spans 15 amino acids. Germline trimming cut 5 bases from V and 3 bases from J; bases unmatched to any gene: 9. CDR1 and CDR2 (germline): SGHAT, FQNNGV. CDR3 DNA sequence: TGTGCCAGCAGCCTCAGACAGGGAGGGGACACTGAAGCTTTCTTT. Its translation is CASSLRQGGDTEAFF.

This clonotype has at least ten counts. V usage is TRBV20-1 and J usage is TRBJ1-1; TRBD1 matches 9 bases. CDR1 is DFQATT and CDR2 is SNEGSKA in the germline V gene (reference sequence). This CDR3 region has 12 residues. Losses at the gene ends were 6 bases for V and 11 bases for J; bases not matched to a gene: 10. The CDR3 is CSAAGQGRGAFF. CDR3 bases: TGCAGTGCGGCCGGACAGGGGCGCGGTGCTTTCTTT.

About this clonotype: In this CDR3 the conserved last residue, phenylalanine or tryptophan, is missing, so a read error is likely. The chain is built from TRBV3-1 and TRBJ1-5; D remains ambiguous. Looked up from germline, CDR1 is LGHDT and CDR2 is YNNKEL (reference sequence). The V end was cut by 4 bases, the J end by 0 bases, with 4 bases between. There are 13 residues in the CDR3. The CDR3 sequence: CASSPNSNQPQHS. The CDR3 coding sequence is TGTGCCAGCAGCCCGAATAGCAATCAGCCCCAGCATTCT.

This sequence joins TRBV11-2 and TRBJ1-2, with a tentative D call TRBD1 (5 bases). In germline, CDR1 is SGHAT, CDR2 FQNNGV. The germline V and J ends were trimmed by 5 bases and 8 bases, with 15 bases remaining between them. The CDR3 is 13 amino acids. CDR3 loop: CASSPTGLNGYTF. The DNA for the CDR3 is TGTGCCAGCAGCCCAACGGGGCTTAACGGCTACACCTTC. The whole variable domain, filled in from reference TRBV11-2 and TRBJ1-2, reads EAGVAQSPRYKIIEKRQSVAFWCNPISGHATLYWYQQILGQGPKLLIQFQNNGVVDDSQLPKDRFSAERLKGVDSTLKIQPAKLEDSAVYLCASSPTGLNGYTFGSGTRLTVV.

V usage is TRBV19 and J usage is TRBJ1-5, with D perhaps TRBD1 (6 bases). The germline V and J ends were trimmed by 11 bases and 7 bases, with 21 bases remaining between them. Germline CDR1 LNHDA, CDR2 SQIVND (reference sequence). The CDR3 runs 14 residues. The CDR3 coding sequence is TGTGCCCGGGCCCCCCTGAACAGGGAACAGCCCCAGCATTTT. Translated, it gives CARAPLNREQPQHF.

This clonotype was seen once. A much larger clone sits a single nucleotide away, making a read error possible. The genes are TRBV7-8 and TRBJ2-7, with D maybe TRBD2 (6 bases). CDR3 length: 15 amino acids. The germline CDR1 and CDR2 sequences are SGHVS and FQNEAQ. This chain's CDR3 is CASSLVTGVPYGQYF. The CDR3 nucleotides read TGTGCCAGCAGCTTAGTCACGGGAGTTCCCTACGGGCAGTACTTC.

This clonotype was found many times. The genes are TRBV20-1 and TRBJ2-7; 10 positions match TRBD2. CDR3 length: 14 residues. CDR1 and CDR2 (germline): DFQATT, SNEGSKA (reference sequence). The V and J ends lost 2 bases and 5 bases, in that order; junction bases with no gene match: 6. Here the CDR3 DNA reads TGCAGTGCTAGAAGCGGGGGGGCCCCCGACGAGCAGTACTTC. Translation gives CSARSGGAPDEQYF.